This TCR beta chain derives from a study of blood T cell repertoires in COVID-19. In the study overall: PBMCs, B-cell-depleted T cells, or T cells provided the cDNA or gDNA that made up the material.

Original processing methods: Amplification with reference gene primers provided the estimates of nucleated cell counts. Repertoires were generated with immunoSEQ multiplex PCR, while TCRdb's copy carries only in-frame clones and drops some. That table supplies the V and J calls and clone size; D and trimming were determined from the DNA. Among about 67,000 clones listed, over 75% were seen once. Germline V lookup: CDR1 SGHDN, CDR2 FVKESK. The germline V and J ends were trimmed by 1 base and 10 bases, with 13 bases remaining between them. The CDR3 totals 13 residues. The chain carries TRBV14 and TRBJ1-1, with TRBD1 as a possible D gene (5 bases). The source is a woman aged 55-69 years with acute or convalescent COVID-19. Input material: peripheral blood. The CDR3 sequence: CASSQADSQVAFF. In DNA form, the CDR3 reads TGTGCCAGCAGCCAAGCCGACAGCCAAGTAGCTTTCTTT.